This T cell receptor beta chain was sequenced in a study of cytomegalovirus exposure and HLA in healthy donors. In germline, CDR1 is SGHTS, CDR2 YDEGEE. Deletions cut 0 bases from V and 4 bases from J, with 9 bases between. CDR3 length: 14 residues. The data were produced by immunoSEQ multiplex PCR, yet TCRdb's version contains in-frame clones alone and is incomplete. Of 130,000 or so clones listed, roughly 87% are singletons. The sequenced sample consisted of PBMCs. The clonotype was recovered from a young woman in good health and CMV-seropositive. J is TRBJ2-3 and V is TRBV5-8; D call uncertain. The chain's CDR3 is CASSLARFADTQYF. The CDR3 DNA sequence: TGTGCCAGCAGCTTGGCCCGGTTCGCAGATACGCAGTATTTT.